This T cell receptor (beta chain) came from a study of spatial heterogeneity in lung cancer. CDR1 is SGHAT, CDR2 FQNNGV, per germline. The CDR3 length is 15 residues. V dropped 3 bases and J dropped 0; count of bases not matched to a gene: 3. TCRdb ran MiXCR on the 5' RACE reads and lists one entry per CDR3 protein. This sample carries fewer than 100,000 distinct CDR3 sequences, 15% to 20% of them seen once, and the ten largest clones take 21%. Time point here: blood at routine non-recurrence follow-up after resection. This receptor was obtained from a male donor with early-stage non-small cell lung cancer. The sample here was PBMCs, taken at follow-up. The chain employs TRBV11-2 and TRBJ2-3, with 7 bases matching TRBD2. CDR3 in DNA: TGTGCCAGCAGCTTGACTAGCTCCAGCACAGATACGCAGTATTTT. It specifies CASSLTSSSTDTQYF.